This T cell receptor beta chain was recovered during a study of blood T cell repertoires in COVID-19. As handled by the study authors: How many nucleated cells were present was estimated from reference gene primer amplification. Clones were sequenced by immunoSEQ multiplex PCR, and TCRdb holds only the in-frame ones, with some missing. D and trimming were read from the DNA, whereas the V and J calls and clone size are those reported in that table. Altogether around 110,000 clones are present, around nine tenths being singletons, with the ten largest covering roughly 1.2%. The CDR3 extends over 13 amino acids. In germline, CDR1 is SGHDT, CDR2 YYEEEE. The V and J ends lost 0 bases and 4 bases respectively, with 7 bases between them.

The clonotype was recovered from a woman in her twenties or thirties with acute or convalescent COVID-19. Sequencing input: peripheral blood. The chain combines TRBV5-6 with TRBJ2-5; D may be TRBD1 (6 bases). The CDR3 region has the DNA TGTGCCAGCAGCTTGGGGGGGCGAGAGACCCAGTACTTC. It is translated as CASSLGGRETQYF.